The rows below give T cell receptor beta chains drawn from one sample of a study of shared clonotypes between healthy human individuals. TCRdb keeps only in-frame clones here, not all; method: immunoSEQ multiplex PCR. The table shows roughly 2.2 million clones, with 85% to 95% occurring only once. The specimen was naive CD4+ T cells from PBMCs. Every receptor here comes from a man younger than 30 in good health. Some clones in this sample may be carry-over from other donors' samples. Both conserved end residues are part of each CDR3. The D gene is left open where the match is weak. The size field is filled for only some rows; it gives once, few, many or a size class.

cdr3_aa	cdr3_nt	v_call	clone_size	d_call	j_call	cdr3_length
CASAVSGSYEQYF	TGTGCCAGCGCTGTATCTGGCTCCTACGAGCAGTACTTC	TRBV6-6	.	.	TRBJ2-7	13
CASSVLQGMNTEAFF	TGTGCCAGCAGTGTCTTACAGGGGATGAACACTGAAGCTTTCTTT	TRBV6-6	.	TRBD1	TRBJ1-1	15
CASSPTRDEQFF	TGTGCCAGCAGCCCCACCCGGGATGAGCAGTTCTTC	TRBV7-6	.	.	TRBJ2-1	12
CASSLGQGTYTGELFF	TGTGCCAGCAGCTTAGGACAGGGTACTTACACCGGGGAGCTGTTTTTT	TRBV11-3	once	TRBD1	TRBJ2-2	16
CAIEGSGRIGEQFF	TGTGCCATCGAAGGGAGCGGGAGAATCGGGGAGCAGTTCTTC	TRBV10-3	.	TRBD2	TRBJ2-1	14
CSARDLEEQFF	TGCAGTGCTAGAGACCTCGAGGAGCAGTTCTTC	TRBV20-1	.	.	TRBJ2-1	11
CASRLTGVSTEAFF	TGCGCCAGCAGGTTGACAGGGGTGAGTACTGAAGCTTTCTTT	TRBV5-1	.	TRBD1	TRBJ1-1	14
CASSPGTPLAKNIQYF	TGTGCCAGCAGCCCCGGGACCCCCCTAGCCAAAAACATTCAGTACTTC	TRBV11-2	.	.	TRBJ2-4	16
CASSFRGPLNTEAFF	TGTGCCAGCAGTTTCAGGGGGCCATTGAACACTGAAGCTTTCTTT	TRBV21-1	.	.	TRBJ1-1	15
CASSGYGNTEAFF	TGTGCCAGCTCAGGGTATGGGAACACTGAAGCTTTCTTT	TRBV2	.	.	TRBJ1-1	13
CASSVEPRGGYEQYF	TGTGCCAGCAGCGTAGAACCTCGGGGAGGATACGAGCAGTACTTC	TRBV9	.	.	TRBJ2-7	15
CASSTLGGQNYGYTF	TGTGCCAGTAGTACGCTCGGGGGACAGAACTATGGCTACACCTTC	TRBV19	.	TRBD1	TRBJ1-2	15
CASSNDPNTEAFF	TGTGCCAGCAGCAACGACCCGAACACTGAAGCTTTCTTT	TRBV2	.	.	TRBJ1-1	13
CASSYSDSHLYGYTF	TGTGCCAGCAGTTACTCGGACAGCCATCTCTATGGCTACACCTTC	TRBV6-6	.	.	TRBJ1-2	15
CATSRPSGSMYNEQFF	TGTGCCACCAGCAGACCTAGCGGGAGCATGTACAATGAGCAGTTCTTC	TRBV15	.	TRBD2	TRBJ2-1	16
CASRRMNTEAFF	TGTGCCAGCAGGCGGATGAACACTGAAGCTTTCTTT	TRBV6-5	.	.	TRBJ1-1	12
CASSLERVGWNTEAFF	TGTGCCAGCAGCTTAGAGCGGGTGGGGTGGAACACTGAAGCTTTCTTT	TRBV11-2	.	.	TRBJ1-1	16
CASRPKGGGAYEQYF	TGTGCCAGCAGACCCAAGGGGGGCGGTGCCTACGAGCAGTACTTC	TRBV28	.	.	TRBJ2-7	15
CASSVQVNLGEQFF	TGTGCCAGCAGCGTGCAGGTGAATCTCGGTGAGCAGTTCTTC	TRBV9	.	.	TRBJ2-1	14
CASSFQGLAGYEQYF	TGTGCCAGCAGCTTCCAAGGACTAGCCGGCTACGAGCAGTACTTC	TRBV7-2	.	TRBD2	TRBJ2-7	15
CATSNRLAGVRDTQYF	TGTGCCACCAGCAACCGACTAGCGGGAGTTCGAGATACGCAGTATTTT	TRBV15	.	TRBD2	TRBJ2-3	16
CASSLELTGGRNEQYF	TGCGCCAGCAGCCTGGAGTTAACAGGGGGCCGGAACGAGCAGTACTTC	TRBV5-1	.	TRBD1	TRBJ2-7	16
CASRQGIAASTDTQYF	TGCGCCAGCCGACAGGGGATAGCGGCTAGCACAGATACGCAGTATTTT	TRBV5-1	.	TRBD1	TRBJ2-3	16
CASSDPREGVNTEAFF	TGCGCCAGCAGCGACCCGAGGGAGGGAGTGAACACTGAAGCTTTCTTT	TRBV5-1	few	.	TRBJ1-1	16
CASSKRSRGAYEQYF	TGTGCCAGCAGCAAACGCAGCAGGGGTGCATACGAGCAGTACTTC	TRBV21-1	.	.	TRBJ2-7	15
CASSQREGSYNEQFF	TGTGCCAGCAGCCAGCGGGAGGGCTCCTACAATGAGCAGTTCTTC	TRBV7-9	.	TRBD2	TRBJ2-1	15
CASSLLGQGQPQHF	TGCGCCAGCAGCCTACTAGGACAGGGCCAGCCCCAGCATTTT	TRBV5-1	once	TRBD1	TRBJ1-5	14
CASSLARTGRAGELFF	TGTGCCAGCAGCTTAGCACGGACGGGGAGGGCCGGGGAGCTGTTTTTT	TRBV7-9	.	TRBD2	TRBJ2-2	16
CASSLVGANTEAFF	TGTGCCAGCAGCTTGGTGGGGGCGAACACTGAAGCTTTCTTT	TRBV5-4	.	.	TRBJ1-1	14
CASSLHRDTEAFF	TGTGCCAGCAGCCTCCACAGGGACACTGAAGCTTTCTTT	TRBV7-3	.	.	TRBJ1-1	13
CASSISGNNEQFF	TGTGCCAGTAGTATTAGCGGGAACAATGAGCAGTTCTTC	TRBV19	.	TRBD2	TRBJ2-1	13
CASSLGAGRPYNEQFF	TGTGCCAGCAGCTTAGGAGCGGGACGTCCCTACAATGAGCAGTTCTTC	TRBV7-9	.	TRBD2	TRBJ2-1	16
CASSLGVTSGGKETQYF	TGTGCCAGCAGCTTAGGGGTGACTAGCGGGGGGAAAGAGACCCAGTACTTC	TRBV7-7	.	TRBD2	TRBJ2-5	17
CASSPRDRGPFNYGYTF	TGTGCCAGCAGCCCCCGGGACAGGGGGCCGTTTAACTATGGCTACACCTTC	TRBV5-5	.	TRBD1	TRBJ1-2	17
CASSSFGETQYF	TGTGCCAGCAGCTCCTTCGGAGAGACCCAGTACTTC	TRBV7-3	.	.	TRBJ2-5	12
CASSVSGRTGELFF	TGTGCCAGCAGTGTGTCGGGGCGTACCGGGGAGCTGTTTTTT	TRBV6-4	.	.	TRBJ2-2	14
CASSSGSDTQYF	TGTGCCAGCAGTTCCGGCTCAGATACGCAGTATTTT	TRBV28	.	.	TRBJ2-3	12
CASSLWRGDSGANVLTF	TGTGCCAGCAGCTTGTGGCGGGGAGACTCTGGGGCCAACGTCCTGACTTTC	TRBV7-2	.	.	TRBJ2-6	17
CASRGGLTTGELFF	TGTGCCAGCAGAGGTGGACTGACTACCGGGGAGCTGTTTTTT	TRBV7-9	.	.	TRBJ2-2	14
CASSGTARYEQYF	TGTGCCAGCAGCGGAACAGCCCGCTACGAGCAGTACTTC	TRBV5-4	once	.	TRBJ2-7	13
CASSPGRDRGNEQYF	TGTGCCAGCAGTCCCGGCCGGGACAGGGGAAACGAGCAGTACTTC	TRBV28	.	TRBD1	TRBJ2-7	15
CASSKVTGASGANVLTF	TGCGCCAGCAGCAAGGTAACAGGGGCCTCTGGGGCCAACGTCCTGACTTTC	TRBV5-1	.	TRBD1	TRBJ2-6	17
CASSVEGTAFVEAFF	TGTGCCAGCAGTGTAGAGGGGACTGCGTTTGTTGAAGCTTTCTTT	TRBV2	.	.	TRBJ1-1	15
CASSDSLAGTNTGELFF	TGTGCCAGCAGTGACAGTCTAGCGGGGACAAACACCGGGGAGCTGTTTTTT	TRBV2	.	TRBD2	TRBJ2-2	17
CASSIGLLAGGAGELFF	TGTGCCAGTAGTATAGGTCTACTAGCGGGAGGAGCCGGGGAGCTGTTTTTT	TRBV19	.	TRBD2	TRBJ2-2	17
CASSDSSRGNEKLFF	TGTGCCAGCAGTGACTCGTCCAGGGGGAACGAAAAACTGTTTTTT	TRBV25-1	.	TRBD1	TRBJ1-4	15
CASSISGTGALTDTQYF	TGTGCCAGTAGTATCAGCGGGACAGGGGCGTTGACAGATACGCAGTATTTT	TRBV19	.	TRBD1	TRBJ2-3	17
CASSPRLAGLHEQFF	TGTGCCAGCAGCCCTCGACTAGCGGGATTACACGAGCAGTTCTTC	TRBV7-6	.	TRBD2	TRBJ2-1	15
CASSTDAGTEAFF	TGTGCCAGCAGTACGGACGCTGGAACTGAAGCTTTCTTT	TRBV6-5	.	.	TRBJ1-1	13
CASSRSGTSYNEQFF	TGTGCCAGCAGCCGAAGCGGGACGTCCTACAATGAGCAGTTCTTC	TRBV7-9	.	TRBD2	TRBJ2-1	15
CASSWTRMWGMHGELFF	TGTGCCAGCAGTTGGACCCGAATGTGGGGGATGCACGGGGAGCTGTTTTTT	TRBV28	.	.	TRBJ2-2	17
CASSLIRTEQYF	TGTGCCAGCAGCTTAATAAGGACCGAGCAGTACTTC	TRBV11-2	.	.	TRBJ2-7	12
CASSADSGRRGETQYF	TGTGCCAGCAGCGCGGACAGTGGGCGAAGGGGAGAGACCCAGTACTTC	TRBV28	.	.	TRBJ2-5	16
CASSSRDRGGGNQPQHF	TGTGCCAGTAGTAGCCGGGACAGGGGAGGTGGCAATCAGCCCCAGCATTTT	TRBV19	.	TRBD1	TRBJ1-5	17
CASSSWTDTQYF	TGTGCCAGCAGCTCATGGACAGATACGCAGTATTTT	TRBV6-6	.	.	TRBJ2-3	12
CAWSVSKIRGNTIYF	TGTGCCTGGAGTGTAAGCAAAATTCGGGGAAACACCATATATTTT	TRBV30	.	.	TRBJ1-3	15
CASSPLGGEGVPSRRHEQFF	TGTGCCAGCAGCCCCCTGGGGGGGGAGGGCGTTCCGTCGCGTAGGCATGAGCAGTTCTTC	TRBV28	once	TRBD2	TRBJ2-1	20
CASSGAGGFTGELFF	TGTGCCAGCAGTGGAGCAGGGGGTTTCACCGGGGAGCTGTTTTTT	TRBV27	.	TRBD1	TRBJ2-2	15
CASFLGQGWETQYF	TGCGCCAGCTTCTTGGGACAGGGTTGGGAGACCCAGTACTTC	TRBV5-1	.	TRBD1	TRBJ2-5	14
CASSKGAVYNEQFF	TGTGCCAGCAGTAAGGGGGCTGTCTACAATGAGCAGTTCTTC	TRBV7-9	.	TRBD1	TRBJ2-1	14